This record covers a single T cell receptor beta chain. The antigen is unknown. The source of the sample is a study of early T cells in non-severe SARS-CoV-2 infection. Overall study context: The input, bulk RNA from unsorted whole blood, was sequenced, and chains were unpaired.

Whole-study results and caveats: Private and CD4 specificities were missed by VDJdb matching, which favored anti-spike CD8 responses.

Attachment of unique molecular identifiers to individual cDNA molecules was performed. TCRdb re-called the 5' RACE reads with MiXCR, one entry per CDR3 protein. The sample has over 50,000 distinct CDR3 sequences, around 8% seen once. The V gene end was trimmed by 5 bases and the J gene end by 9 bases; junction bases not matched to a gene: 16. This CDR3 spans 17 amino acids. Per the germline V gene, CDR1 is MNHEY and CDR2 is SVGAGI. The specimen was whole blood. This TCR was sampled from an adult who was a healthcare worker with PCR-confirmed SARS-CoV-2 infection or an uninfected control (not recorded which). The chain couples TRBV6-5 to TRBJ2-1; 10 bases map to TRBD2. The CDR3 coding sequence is TGTGCCAGCAGTCTCTCCGGGACTAGCGCCCAGGGTATTGAGCAGTTCTTC. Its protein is CASSLSGTSAQGIEQFF.